This TCR beta chain was obtained from a study of cytomegalovirus exposure and HLA in healthy donors. Overall study: Most donors, about 77% of approximately 400 genotyped, fell in the Caucasian-associated ancestry cluster.

PCR used 60 Vbeta primers and 13 Jbeta primers. TCRdb's table, derived via immunoSEQ multiplex PCR, lists solely in-frame clones and lacks some. The top ten clones hold 1.5% to 2% of a sample with approximately 180,000 clones, approximately 80% of them seen once. The material sequenced was PBMCs. The clonotype was recovered from a woman aged 25 to 39 in good health and CMV-seronegative.

The DNA for the CDR3 is TGCGCCAGCAGCCACCGAGGGGGGGGCTCTAGTGAAAAACTGTTTTTT. Protein product: CASSHRGGGSSEKLFF. V and J are TRBV4-3 and TRBJ1-4, with D possibly being TRBD1 (6 bases). Germline V lookup: CDR1 LGHNA, CDR2 YSLEER. V was clipped by 3 bases and J by 7 bases, with 18 bases between them. There are 16 residues in the CDR3.